These 16 T cell receptor beta chains were sequenced from one sample in a study of T cells in localized non-small cell lung cancer. Produced via immunoSEQ multiplex PCR; TCRdb's table is partial and in-frame only. The repertoire holds 41,000 or so clones, with 88% as singletons. The sequencing used peripheral blood, collected before any cancer treatment. Receptor source: a female donor aged 60 or older with stage I squamous cell lung carcinoma.

On this clone itself: Other DNA sequences in this sample translate to the same CDR3. The CDR3 region is CASSPGQGSTDTQYF. In DNA form, the CDR3 reads TGTGCCAGCTCCCCTGGCCAGGGAAGCACAGATACGCAGTATTTT. This sequence joins TRBV18 and TRBJ2-3; tentative D call: TRBD1 (5 bases). The CDR3 length is 15 residues. Germline V gives CDR1 KGHSH, CDR2 LQKENI. V shed 6 bases and J shed 0 bases, with 13 bases lying between them.

V and J are TRBV15 and TRBJ2-1; D is unresolved. This CDR3 region has 11 residues. Looked up from germline, CDR1 is LNHNV and CDR2 is YYDKDF (reference sequence). V was shortened by 3 bases and J by 10 bases, with 7 bases between the two germline ends. CDR3 sequence: CATSRTEEQFF. CDR3 in DNA: TGTGCCACCAGCAGGACGGAAGAGCAGTTCTTC.

V and J are TRBV6-1 and TRBJ2-7; D perhaps matches TRBD1 (6 bases). The CDR3 consists of 13 residues. Trimming took 9 bases from V and 0 from J, leaving 12 bases between them. Germline values: CDR1 MNHNS, CDR2 SASEGT. CDR3 coding DNA: TGTGCCAGTGGGACATCTTTCTCCTACGAGCAGTACTTC. Its translation: CASGTSFSYEQYF.

The chain joins TRBV27 to TRBJ2-1; 11 positions agree with TRBD1. With V trimmed by 7 bases and J by 9 bases, 14 bases remained unmatched. CDR1 is MNHEY and CDR2 is SMNVEV in the germline V gene (reference sequence). CDR3 size: 16 residues. CDR3 bases: TGTGCCAGCACCCGAGGTTTGGGACAGGGGGTGAGTGAGCAGTTCTTC. It encodes CASTRGLGQGVSEQFF.

J is TRBJ2-1 and V is TRBV27; no reliable D call. V lost 2 bases and J lost 6, with 11 bases in between. This CDR3 has 14 residues. Germline assignment: CDR1 MNHEY and CDR2 SMNVEV (reference sequence). CDR3 sequence (DNA): TGTGCCAGCAGTTTAGCTACCGGCGGCAATGAGCAGTTCTTC. This encodes CASSLATGGNEQFF.

The genes are TRBV7-2 and TRBJ1-5, with D perhaps TRBD1 (5 bases). Trimming cost V 1 base and J 3 bases, with 7 bases left between them. CDR3 length: 14 residues. Germline V gene lookup returns CDR1 SGHTA and CDR2 FQGNSA. CDR3 coding DNA: TGTGCCAGCAGCTTAGGGACACACAATCAGCCCCAGCATTTT. Amino acids: CASSLGTHNQPQHF.

This clone was seen only once. V usage is TRBV5-1 and J usage is TRBJ1-1; 8 positions match TRBD1. V trimming: 2 bases; J trimming: 1 base; junction bases outside the gene matches: 1. The CDR3 extends over 14 amino acids. CDR1 is SGHRS and CDR2 is YFSETQ in the germline V gene. CDR3 loop: CASSLTGGNTEAFF. Here the CDR3 DNA reads TGCGCCAGCAGCTTAACAGGGGGGAACACTGAAGCTTTCTTT.

The chain is built from TRBV11-1 and TRBJ2-2; D is unresolved. Germline values: CDR1 SGHAT, CDR2 FQDESV (reference sequence). The CDR3 covers 14 residues. Trimming pared 8 bases from V and 4 bases from J, leaving 14 bases between. CDR3 bases: TGTGCCAGCGGCCCCGTGGTGGGCACCGGGGAGCTGTTTTTT. Its protein is CASGPVVGTGELFF.

This chain connects TRBV4-3 to TRBJ2-5; TRBD2 aligns across 8 bases. In germline, CDR1 is LGHNA, CDR2 YSLEER. Trimming removed 4 bases from V and 2 bases from J; junction bases left unmatched: 18. The CDR3 is 19 residues long. The CDR3 here is CASSRSLLSGSAQQETQYF. DNA for the CDR3: TGCGCCAGCAGCCGATCATTGTTAAGCGGGAGCGCCCAGCAAGAGACCCAGTACTTC.

J is TRBJ1-2 and V is TRBV7-2; a weak D match, TRBD1 (5 bases). The germline gives CDR1 SGHTA, CDR2 FQGNSA. This CDR3 has 15 residues. The V gene lost 3 bases and the J gene lost 4 bases, with 15 bases spanning the gap. The CDR3 protein is CASSFFREVIYGYTF. The CDR3 DNA follows: TGTGCCAGCAGCTTTTTCAGGGAAGTTATCTATGGCTACACCTTC.

DNA of the CDR3: TGTGCCAGTAGTATAACCGGTTACAATGAGCAGTTCTTC. This gives the protein CASSITGYNEQFF. The chain has TRBV19 and TRBJ2-1; no clear D gene. CDR3 length: 13 amino acids. CDR1 and CDR2 (germline): LNHDA, SQIVND (reference sequence). Trimming pared 2 bases from V and 4 bases from J, leaving 6 bases between. Full variable domain (remainder filled in from reference TRBV19 and TRBJ2-1): DGGITQSPKYLFRKEGQNVTLSCEQNLNHDAMYWYRQDPGQGLRLIYYSQIVNDFQKGDIAEGYSVSREKKESFPLTVTSAQKNPTAFYLCASSITGYNEQFFGPGTRLTVL.

The chain combines TRBV6-1 with TRBJ1-5; D remains unclear. The germline CDR1 and CDR2 sequences are MNHNS and SASEGT. The CDR3 is 13 amino acids. Deletions cut 7 bases from V and 4 bases from J, with 11 bases between. The DNA for the CDR3 is TGTGCCAGCACAAGTTTACTAAATCAGCCCCAGCATTTT. Amino acids: CASTSLLNQPQHF.

This clone is classed as medium-sized. V usage is TRBV4-2 and J usage is TRBJ2-1, with TRBD2 matching 8 bases. The V gene's germline CDR1 is LGHNA and CDR2 YNFKEQ. The length of the CDR3 is 16 residues. V lost 0 bases to trimming and J lost 4 bases; unmatched junction nucleotides: 5. The CDR3 DNA sequence: TGTGCCAGCAGCCAAGATACTAGCGGACCTTACAATGAGCAGTTCTTC. It translates to CASSQDTSGPYNEQFF.

The chain employs TRBV7-9 and TRBJ2-1; possible D gene TRBD1, 8 bases. V gave up 2 bases and J gave up 3 bases, with 17 bases separating them. Germline CDR1 SEHNR, CDR2 FQNEAQ (reference sequence). This CDR3 region has 17 residues. In DNA, the CDR3 is TGTGCCAGCAGCTTATTGGGGGGGACAGGCCTCTACAATGAGCAGTTCTTC. It translates to CASSLLGGTGLYNEQFF.

The chain combines TRBV7-6 with TRBJ2-3; TRBD1 is a possible D gene (5 bases). This CDR3 region has 16 residues. V was cut by 5 bases and J by 2 bases, with 17 bases left in between. CDR1 SGHVS and CDR2 FNYEAQ come from the germline V gene. The CDR3, as DNA: TGTGCCAGCAGCCTCCGCCCCGGACACTTCACAGATACGCAGTATTTT. Encoded protein: CASSLRPGHFTDTQYF.

The chain combines TRBV19 with TRBJ1-4; tentatively, D is TRBD1 (6 bases). CDR1 LNHDA and CDR2 SQIVND come from the germline V gene (reference sequence). The CDR3 extends over 15 amino acids. V was pared by 8 bases and J by 3 bases, with 16 bases between. CDR3 nucleotides: TGTGCCAGTCAGAATAACAGGGCCTCTAATGAAAAACTGTTTTTT. This gives the protein CASQNNRASNEKLFF.